This T cell receptor beta chain was found in a study of T cells in Graves' hyperthyroidism and ophthalmopathy. TCR beta CDR3 region amplification was performed from RNA transcripts. The study used the HTBI primer set for a first-round RT-PCR of the TCR CDR3. Each CDR3 protein gets one entry after TCRdb re-called the multiplex PCR reads with MiXCR. The sample contains around 350,000 distinct CDR3 sequences, about 20% of which appear only once. The sample holds many counts of this clonotype. V lost 1 base to trimming and J lost 1 base; unmatched junction nucleotides: 7. The CDR3 length is 16 residues. CDR1 DFQATT and CDR2 SNEGSKA come from the germline V gene (reference sequence).

This chain links TRBV20-1 with TRBJ2-5; TRBD2 matches 9 bases. The specimen was blood. The origin of this receptor is a woman younger than 35 with Graves' hyperthyroidism. CDR3 DNA sequence: TGCAGTGCTAGAGCGCCTCGACTAGCGGCCCAAGAGACCCAGTACTTC. Amino acid sequence: CSARAPRLAAQETQYF.